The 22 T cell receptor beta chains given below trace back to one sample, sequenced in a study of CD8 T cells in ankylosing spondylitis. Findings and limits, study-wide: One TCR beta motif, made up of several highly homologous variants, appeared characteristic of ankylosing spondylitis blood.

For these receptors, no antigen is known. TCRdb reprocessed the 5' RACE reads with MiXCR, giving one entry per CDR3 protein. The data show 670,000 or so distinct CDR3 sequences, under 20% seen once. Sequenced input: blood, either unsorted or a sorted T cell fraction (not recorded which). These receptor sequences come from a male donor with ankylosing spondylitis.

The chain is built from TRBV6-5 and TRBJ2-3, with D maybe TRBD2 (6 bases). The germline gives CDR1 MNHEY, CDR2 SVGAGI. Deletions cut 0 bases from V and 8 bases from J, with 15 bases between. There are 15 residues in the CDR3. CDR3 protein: CASSYSILALSTQYF. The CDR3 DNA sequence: TGTGCCAGCAGTTACTCGATACTAGCTTTGAGTACGCAGTATTTT.

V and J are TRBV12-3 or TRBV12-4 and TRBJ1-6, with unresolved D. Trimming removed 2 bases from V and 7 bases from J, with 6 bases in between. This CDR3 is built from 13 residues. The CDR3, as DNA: TGTGCCAGCAGTTTAATCGGGAATTCACCCCTCCACTTT. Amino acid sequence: CASSLIGNSPLHF.

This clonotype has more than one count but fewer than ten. CDR3 nucleotides: TGTGCCAGCAGTCCCCTTGACGATACGCAGTATTTT. Its protein is CASSPLDDTQYF. The chain is built from TRBV12-3 or TRBV12-4 and TRBJ2-3; no firm D call. CDR3 length: 12 residues. The V end lost 5 bases, the J end lost 6 bases, and 9 bases lay between the germline ends.

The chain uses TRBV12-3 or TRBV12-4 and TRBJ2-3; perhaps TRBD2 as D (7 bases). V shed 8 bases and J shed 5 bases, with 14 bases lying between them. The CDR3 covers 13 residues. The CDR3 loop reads CASGWGGIDTQYF. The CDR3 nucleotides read TGTGCCAGCGGGTGGGGGGGCATAGATACGCAGTATTTT.

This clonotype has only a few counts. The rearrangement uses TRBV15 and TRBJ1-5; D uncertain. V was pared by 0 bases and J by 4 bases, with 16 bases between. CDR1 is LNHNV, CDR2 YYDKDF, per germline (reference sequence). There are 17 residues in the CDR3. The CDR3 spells CATSREGKGFGNQPQHF. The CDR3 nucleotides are TGTGCCACCAGCAGAGAAGGGAAAGGTTTTGGAAATCAGCCCCAGCATTTT.

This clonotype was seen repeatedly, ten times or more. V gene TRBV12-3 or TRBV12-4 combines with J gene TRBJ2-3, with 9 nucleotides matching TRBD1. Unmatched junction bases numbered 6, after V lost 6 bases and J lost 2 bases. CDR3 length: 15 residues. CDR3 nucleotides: TGTGCCAGCAGCCCCGGGACAGGGCTCACAGATACGCAGTATTTT. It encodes CASSPGTGLTDTQYF.

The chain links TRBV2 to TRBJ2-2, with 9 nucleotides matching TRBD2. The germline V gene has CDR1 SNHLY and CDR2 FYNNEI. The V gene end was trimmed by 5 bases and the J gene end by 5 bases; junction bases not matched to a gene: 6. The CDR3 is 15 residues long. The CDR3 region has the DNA TGTGCCAGCAGTTTAGCGGGAGACGGTACCGGGGAGCTGTTTTTT. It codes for CASSLAGDGTGELFF.

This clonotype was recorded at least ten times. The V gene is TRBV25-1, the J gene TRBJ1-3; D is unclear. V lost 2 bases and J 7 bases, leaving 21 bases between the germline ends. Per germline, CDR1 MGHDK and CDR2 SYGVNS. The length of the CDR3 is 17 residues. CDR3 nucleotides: TGTGCCAGCAGTGAAGAGGGATGGGTCGGAGCGGGGAACACCATATATTTT. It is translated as CASSEEGWVGAGNTIYF.

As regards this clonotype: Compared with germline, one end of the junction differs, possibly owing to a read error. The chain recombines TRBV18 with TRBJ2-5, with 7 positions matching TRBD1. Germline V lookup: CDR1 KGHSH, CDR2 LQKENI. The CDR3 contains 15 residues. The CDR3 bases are TGTGCCAGCTCACCCCCTGGGACAGCCCAAGGGACCCAGTACTTC. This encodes CASSPPGTAQGTQYF.

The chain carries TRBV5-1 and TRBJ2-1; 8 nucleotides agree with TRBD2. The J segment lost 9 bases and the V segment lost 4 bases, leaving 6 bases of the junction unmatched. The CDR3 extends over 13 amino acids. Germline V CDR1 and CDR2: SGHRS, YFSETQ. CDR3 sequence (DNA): TGCGCCAGCAGCAGTCGGGAGGGTGGTGAGCAGTTCTTC. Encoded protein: CASSSREGGEQFF.

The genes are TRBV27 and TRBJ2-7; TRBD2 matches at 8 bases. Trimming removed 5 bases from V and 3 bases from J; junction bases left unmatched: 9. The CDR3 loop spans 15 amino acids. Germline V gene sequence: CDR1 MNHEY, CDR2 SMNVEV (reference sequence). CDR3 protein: CASSHQGLALYEQYF. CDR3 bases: TGTGCCAGCAGTCACCAAGGACTAGCCCTCTACGAGCAGTACTTC.

CDR3: CSATRPTGNYGYTF. The CDR3 DNA is TGCAGTGCTACCAGACCGACAGGCAACTATGGCTACACCTTC. V usage is TRBV20-1 and J usage is TRBJ1-2; D might be TRBD1 (6 bases). The CDR3 totals 14 residues. The germline V gene has CDR1 DFQATT and CDR2 SNEGSKA (reference sequence). V shed 4 bases and J shed 2 bases, with 14 bases lying between them.

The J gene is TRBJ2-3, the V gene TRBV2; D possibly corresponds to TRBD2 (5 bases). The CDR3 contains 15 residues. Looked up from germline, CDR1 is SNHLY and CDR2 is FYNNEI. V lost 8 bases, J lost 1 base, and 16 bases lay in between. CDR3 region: CASCVMAGGTDTQYF. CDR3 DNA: TGTGCCAGCTGTGTCATGGCGGGTGGCACAGATACGCAGTATTTT.

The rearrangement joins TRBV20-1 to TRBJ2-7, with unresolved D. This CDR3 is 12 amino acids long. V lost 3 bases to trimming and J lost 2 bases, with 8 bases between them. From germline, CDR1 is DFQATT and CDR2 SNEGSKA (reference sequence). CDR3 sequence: CSARARAYEQYF. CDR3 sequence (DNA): TGCAGTGCTAGGGCACGAGCCTACGAGCAGTACTTC.

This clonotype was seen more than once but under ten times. The CDR3, as DNA: TGTGCCAGCAGCTTAGAGGCTACGGGGGAAGCCGGGGGGCAGTTCTTC. This codes for CASSLEATGEAGGQFF. This sequence joins TRBV7-9 and TRBJ2-1; D may be TRBD2 (6 bases). There are 16 residues in the CDR3. The V gene's germline CDR1 is SEHNR and CDR2 FQNEAQ (reference sequence). V was cut by 1 base and J by 12 bases, with 22 bases left in between.

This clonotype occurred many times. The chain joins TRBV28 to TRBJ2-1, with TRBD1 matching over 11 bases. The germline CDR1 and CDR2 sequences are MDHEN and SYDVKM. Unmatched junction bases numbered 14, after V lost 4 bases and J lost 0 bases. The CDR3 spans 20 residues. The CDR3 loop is CASSYRLGQGASSSYNEQFF. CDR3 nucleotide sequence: TGTGCCAGCAGTTACAGACTCGGACAGGGGGCGAGTAGCTCCTACAATGAGCAGTTCTTC. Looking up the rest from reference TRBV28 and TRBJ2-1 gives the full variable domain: DVKVTQSSRYLVKRTGEKVFLECVQDMDHENMFWYRQDPGLGLRLIYFSYDVKMKEKGDIPEGYSVSREKKERFSLILESASTNQTSMYLCASSYRLGQGASSSYNEQFFGPGTRLTVL.

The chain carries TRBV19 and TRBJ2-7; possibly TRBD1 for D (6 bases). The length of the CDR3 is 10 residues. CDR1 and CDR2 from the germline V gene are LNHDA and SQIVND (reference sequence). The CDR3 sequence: CAAYRDEQYF. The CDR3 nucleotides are TGTGCAGCATACAGGGACGAGCAGTACTTC.

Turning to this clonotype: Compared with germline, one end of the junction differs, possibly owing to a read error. The DNA of the CDR3 is TGTGCCAGCAGCTTAATGCGGAACACTGAAGCCTTCTTT. This encodes CASSLMRNTEAFF. The rearrangement uses TRBV7-2 and TRBJ1-1; D is undetermined. Germline loops: CDR1 SGHTA, CDR2 FQGNSA. The CDR3 runs to 13 residues. Filled out from reference TRBV7-2 and TRBJ1-1, the complete variable domain reads GAGVSQSPSNKVTEKGKDVELRCDPISGHTALYWYRQSLGQGLEFLIYFQGNSAPDKSGLPSDRFSAERTGGSVSTLTIQRTQQEDSAVYLCASSLMRNTEAFFGQGTRLTVV.

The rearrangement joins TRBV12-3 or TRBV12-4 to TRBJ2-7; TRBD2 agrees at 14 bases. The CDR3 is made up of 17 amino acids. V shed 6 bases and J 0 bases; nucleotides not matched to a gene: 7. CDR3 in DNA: TGTGCCAGCAGCCGAGGGACTAGCGGGGGACCCTCCTACGAGCAGTACTTC. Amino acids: CASSRGTSGGPSYEQYF.

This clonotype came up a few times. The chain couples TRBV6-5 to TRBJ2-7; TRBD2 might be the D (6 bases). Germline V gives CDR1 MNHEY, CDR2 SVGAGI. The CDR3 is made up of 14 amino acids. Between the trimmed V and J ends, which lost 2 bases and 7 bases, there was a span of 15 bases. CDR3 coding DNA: TGTGCCAGCAGTTACCGGACGGGGGTGGGGGAGCAGTACTTC. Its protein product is CASSYRTGVGEQYF.

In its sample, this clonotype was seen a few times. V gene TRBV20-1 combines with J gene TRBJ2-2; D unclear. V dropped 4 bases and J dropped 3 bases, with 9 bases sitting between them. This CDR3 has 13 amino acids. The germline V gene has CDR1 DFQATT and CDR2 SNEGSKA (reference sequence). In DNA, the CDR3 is TGCAGTGCTAAGAAGCTAGACACCGGGGAGCTGTTTTTT. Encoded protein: CSAKKLDTGELFF.

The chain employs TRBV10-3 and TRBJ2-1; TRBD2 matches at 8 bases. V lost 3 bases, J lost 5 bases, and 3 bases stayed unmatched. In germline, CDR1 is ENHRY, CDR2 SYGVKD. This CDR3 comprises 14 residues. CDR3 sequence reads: CAISELAVNNEQFF. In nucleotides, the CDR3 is TGTGCCATCAGTGAACTAGCGGTTAACAATGAGCAGTTCTTC.